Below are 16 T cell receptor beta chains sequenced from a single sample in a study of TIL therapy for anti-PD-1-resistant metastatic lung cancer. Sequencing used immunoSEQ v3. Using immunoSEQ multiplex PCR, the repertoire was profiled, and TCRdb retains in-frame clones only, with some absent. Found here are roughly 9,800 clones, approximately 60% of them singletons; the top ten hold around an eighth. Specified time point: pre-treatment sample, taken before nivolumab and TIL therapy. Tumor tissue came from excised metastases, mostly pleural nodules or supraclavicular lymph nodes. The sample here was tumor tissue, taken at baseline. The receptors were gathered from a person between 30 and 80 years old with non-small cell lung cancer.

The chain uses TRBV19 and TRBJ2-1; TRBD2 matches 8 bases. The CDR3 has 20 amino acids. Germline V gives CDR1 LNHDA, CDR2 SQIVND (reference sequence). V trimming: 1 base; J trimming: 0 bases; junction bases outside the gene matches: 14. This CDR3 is CASSIGLRAGGAYSYNEQFF. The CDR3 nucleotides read TGTGCCAGTAGTATAGGTTTAAGAGCCGGGGGGGCTTACTCCTACAATGAGCAGTTCTTC.

In nucleotides, the CDR3 is TGCAGCGAACAGCACAATCAGCCCCAGCATTTT. Protein product: CSEQHNQPQHF. The chain links TRBV29-1 to TRBJ1-5; D ambiguous. Germline V gene data show CDR1 as SQVTM and CDR2 as ANQGSEA. Trimming removed 7 bases at V and 3 bases at J, with 7 bases between. The CDR3 sequence is 11 residues long.

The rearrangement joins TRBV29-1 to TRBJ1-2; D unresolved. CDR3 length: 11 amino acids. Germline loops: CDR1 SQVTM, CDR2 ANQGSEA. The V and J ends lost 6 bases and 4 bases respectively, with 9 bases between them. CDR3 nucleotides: TGCAGCGTGGGAAACCTCTATGGCTACACCTTC. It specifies CSVGNLYGYTF. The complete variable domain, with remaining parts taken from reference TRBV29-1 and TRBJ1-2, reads SAVISQKPSRDICQRGTSLTIQCQVDSQVTMMFWYRQQPGQSLTLIATANQGSEATYESGFVIDKFPISRPNLTFSTLTVSNMSPEDSSIYLCSVGNLYGYTFGSGTRLTVV.

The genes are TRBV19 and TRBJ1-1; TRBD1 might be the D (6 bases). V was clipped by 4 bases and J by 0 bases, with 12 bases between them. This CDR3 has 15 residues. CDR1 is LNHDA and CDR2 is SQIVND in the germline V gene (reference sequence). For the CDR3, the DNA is TGTGCCAGTAGTAAACAGGGCCTCGTGAACACTGAAGCTTTCTTT. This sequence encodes CASSKQGLVNTEAFF.

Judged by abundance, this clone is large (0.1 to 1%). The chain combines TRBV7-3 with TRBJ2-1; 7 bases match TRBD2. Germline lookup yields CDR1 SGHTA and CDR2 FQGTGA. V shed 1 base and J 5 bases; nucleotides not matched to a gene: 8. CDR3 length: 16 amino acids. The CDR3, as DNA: TGTGCCAGCAGCTTAATAGCGGCTAGCGGCGACAATGAGCAGTTCTTC. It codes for CASSLIAASGDNEQFF.

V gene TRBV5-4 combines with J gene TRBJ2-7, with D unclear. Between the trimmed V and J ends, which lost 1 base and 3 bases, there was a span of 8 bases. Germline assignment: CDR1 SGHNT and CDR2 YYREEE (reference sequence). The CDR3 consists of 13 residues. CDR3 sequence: CASSLLYGYEQYF. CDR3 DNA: TGTGCCAGCAGCTTGCTCTATGGCTACGAGCAGTACTTC. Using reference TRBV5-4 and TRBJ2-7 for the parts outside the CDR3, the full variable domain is ETGVTQSPTHLIKTRGQQVTLRCSSQSGHNTVSWYQQALGQGPQFIFQYYREEENGRGNFPPRFSGLQFPNYSSELNVNALELDDSALYLCASSLLYGYEQYFGPGTRLTVT.

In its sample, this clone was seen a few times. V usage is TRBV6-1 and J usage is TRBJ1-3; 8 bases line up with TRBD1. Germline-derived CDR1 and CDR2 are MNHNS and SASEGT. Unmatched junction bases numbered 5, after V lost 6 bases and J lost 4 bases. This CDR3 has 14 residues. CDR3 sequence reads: CASSQGAAGNTIYF. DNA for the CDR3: TGTGCCAGCAGCCAGGGGGCAGCAGGAAACACCATATATTTT.

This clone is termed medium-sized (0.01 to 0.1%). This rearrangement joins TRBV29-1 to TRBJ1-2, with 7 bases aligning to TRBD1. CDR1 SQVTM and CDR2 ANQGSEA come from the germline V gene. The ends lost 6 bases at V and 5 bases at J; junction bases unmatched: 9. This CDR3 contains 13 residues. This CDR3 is CSVETGWGYGYTF. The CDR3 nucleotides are TGCAGCGTGGAGACAGGGTGGGGATATGGCTACACCTTC.

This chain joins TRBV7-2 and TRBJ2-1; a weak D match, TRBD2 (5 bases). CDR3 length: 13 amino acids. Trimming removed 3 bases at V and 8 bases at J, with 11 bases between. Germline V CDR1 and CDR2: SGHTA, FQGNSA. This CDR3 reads CASSLRSGHEQFF. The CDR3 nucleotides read TGTGCCAGCAGCTTGAGGAGCGGACATGAGCAGTTCTTC.

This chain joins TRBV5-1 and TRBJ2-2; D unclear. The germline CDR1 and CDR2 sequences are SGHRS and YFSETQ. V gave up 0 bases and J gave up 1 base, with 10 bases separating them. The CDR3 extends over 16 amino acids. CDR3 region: CASSLEIPENTGELFF. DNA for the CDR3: TGCGCCAGCAGCTTGGAAATACCCGAGAACACCGGGGAGCTGTTTTTT.

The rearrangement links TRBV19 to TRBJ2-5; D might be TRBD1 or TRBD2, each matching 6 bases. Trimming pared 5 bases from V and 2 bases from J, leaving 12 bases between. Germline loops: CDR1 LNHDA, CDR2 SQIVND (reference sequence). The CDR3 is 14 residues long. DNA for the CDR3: TGTGCCAGTAGTCGCGGGGACAAACAAGAGACCCAGTACTTC. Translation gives CASSRGDKQETQYF. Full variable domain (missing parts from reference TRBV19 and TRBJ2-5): DGGITQSPKYLFRKEGQNVTLSCEQNLNHDAMYWYRQDPGQGLRLIYYSQIVNDFQKGDIAEGYSVSREKKESFPLTVTSAQKNPTAFYLCASSRGDKQETQYFGPGTRLLVL.

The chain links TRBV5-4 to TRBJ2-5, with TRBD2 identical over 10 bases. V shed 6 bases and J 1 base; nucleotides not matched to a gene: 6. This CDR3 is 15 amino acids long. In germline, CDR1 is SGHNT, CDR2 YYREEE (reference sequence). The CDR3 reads CASTVRLAGQETQYF. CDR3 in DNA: TGTGCCAGCACTGTACGACTAGCGGGCCAAGAGACCCAGTACTTC.

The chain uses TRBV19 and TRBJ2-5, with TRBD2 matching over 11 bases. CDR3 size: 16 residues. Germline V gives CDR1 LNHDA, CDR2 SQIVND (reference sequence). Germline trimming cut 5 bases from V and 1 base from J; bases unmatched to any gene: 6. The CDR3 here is CASSGRGLAVQETQYF. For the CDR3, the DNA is TGTGCCAGTAGTGGTAGGGGACTAGCGGTCCAAGAGACCCAGTACTTC.

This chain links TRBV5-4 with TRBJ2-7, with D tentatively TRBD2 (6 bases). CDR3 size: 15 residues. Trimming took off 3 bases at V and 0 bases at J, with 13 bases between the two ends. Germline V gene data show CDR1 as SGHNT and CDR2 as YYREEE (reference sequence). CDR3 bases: TGTGCCAGCAGCTCGGGCGGGGAGATCTCCTACGAGCAGTACTTC. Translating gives CASSSGGEISYEQYF.

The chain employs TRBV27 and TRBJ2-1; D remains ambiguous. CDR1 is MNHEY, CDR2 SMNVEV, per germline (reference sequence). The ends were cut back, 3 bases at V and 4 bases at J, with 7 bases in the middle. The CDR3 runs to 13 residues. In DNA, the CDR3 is TGTGCCAGCAGTTTGTCGTCATACAATGAGCAGTTCTTC. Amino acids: CASSLSSYNEQFF.

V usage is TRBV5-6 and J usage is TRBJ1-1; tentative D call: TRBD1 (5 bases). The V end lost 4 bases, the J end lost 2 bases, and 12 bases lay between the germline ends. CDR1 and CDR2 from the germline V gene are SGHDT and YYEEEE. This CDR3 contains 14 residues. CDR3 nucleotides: TGTGCCAGCAGCAAGGGGACGGCCAACACTGAAGCTTTCTTT. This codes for CASSKGTANTEAFF.